This T cell receptor (beta chain) was identified in a study of cytomegalovirus exposure and HLA in healthy donors listed by TCRdb under 2017. In the study overall: An earlier analysis of some 500 of the donors reported approximately 290 Gb of sequence data and around 110 million unique TCR beta sequences from 150 million to 200 million T cells. A separate validation cohort of more than 100 different subjects was used in addition to the approximately 640-subject first cohort. An early release that covered about 600 HLA-typed donors contained about 300 gigabases of sequencing data and roughly 84 million unique TCR sequences. Several DR-DQ haplotypes were handled as single units for association and clustering, since linkage in the cohort was strong. All discovery cohort repertoires had been generated on a single sequencing platform. Among roughly 400 genotyped donors of the cohort, an average of around 240,000 unique TCR beta nucleotide sequences was sequenced per donor, of which about 18% were non-productive. The study aimed to test whether signatures of past pathogen exposure could be identified by cataloging public T cell receptors. Donor age, sex, ethnicity and CMV serostatus were compiled alongside the repertoire data. The T cell repertoires of about 700 subjects were profiled by immunosequencing and related to cytomegalovirus serostatus. Of the 300 to 450 genotyped donors, around 81% fell in the genetic ancestry cluster associated with self-reported Caucasian donors. Rather than using new phenotypic data, the later analysis identified candidate immune exposures from TCR beta sequences and from how often those sequences occurred across donors. To predict cytomegalovirus infection status, the study combined high-throughput TCR immunosequencing, statistical association of individual TCRs with disease status, and machine learning. A later genetic analysis took genome-wide SNP genotypes for about 65% of the 666 donors and used that subset as a discovery cohort. Typing coverage differed by locus: A, B, C, DRB1 and DQB1 were typed in roughly 620-630 donors, DQA1 in around 500, DPA1 in around 600, and DPB1 in 400 to 480. In an earlier analysis of several hundred of the donors, high-throughput TCR beta sequencing was used to judge whether each TCR beta V gene segment behaved as functional or pseudogenic. HLA typing covered class I and class II loci at four-digit resolution. In a later analysis, previously published TCR beta repertoires from roughly 710 donors were re-analyzed and high-resolution HLA genotyping was added so that TCR occurrence patterns could be studied. Points the paper makes about the study in general: A later analysis reported that several top co-occurrence clusters appeared linked to parvovirus B19, influenza, CMV and Epstein-Barr virus. In both the original and validation cohorts, the classifier was reported to diagnose cytomegalovirus status with high specificity and sensitivity. Because HLA typing was unavailable for some donors at each locus, only the typed subset was used in association tests. In vitro tests confirmed that three of the cytomegalovirus-associated TCR beta chains recognize cytomegalovirus antigens. Because counts were too low, fewer than 20 rarely observed V segments, including chromosome 9 orphons, were excluded from the earlier analysis of around 640 of the donors. The cohort was sequenced for TCR beta chains only, and without alpha or paired-chain data the features that could be detected were limited. A group of highly shared sequence variants was considered likely to be a technical artifact of the sequencing pipeline. In a later genetic analysis, a missense DCLRE1C variant was associated with V-gene and J-gene trimming of TCR beta chains, and the association was replicated in an independent cohort. A further reported finding was that TCR beta sequences accurately predicted the HLA-A and HLA-B alleles for most subjects in the first cohort. Roughly uniform sequencing depth across donors was assumed in presence/absence analyses, although this assumption may not hold. Across donors, most TCR sequences were observed very rarely, whereas some public TCRs were present in many individuals. In a later analysis, HLA-associated TCR beta chains showed more clonal expansion and lower generation probabilities than non-associated chains that were equally common. A total of 150 to 200 TCR beta chains were listed by the study as associated with cytomegalovirus. A later genetic analysis reported fewer N-insertions in productive TCRs among donors in an Asian-associated ancestry cluster than the roughly 700-donor mean. Linkage disequilibrium might explain the correlated functional status among segregating V segments, but an unknown experimental factor could not be ruled out. For the cohort, immune exposure information was limited to CMV serostatus. Because the 87-base-pair reads could not distinguish some IMGT-functional V segments, including TRBV6-2 and TRBV6-3, those segments were excluded. In an earlier analysis of 587 of the donors, most TCR beta V segments appeared in productive rearrangements about 90% or about 30% of the time, broadly matching IMGT annotations. In a later analysis, the rate of TCR association differed among HLA loci, with DRB1 alleles having the most associated TCRs and HLA-C alleles having the fewest. Specific HLA alleles were associated with 15,000 to 20,000 TCR beta sequences at a false discovery rate of 0.05 in a later analysis. When HLA alleles, especially DR and DQ, strongly co-occurred, attributing TCR associations to individual alleles was difficult. It was suggested by the authors that the approach could potentially be generalized to other disease states and immunological phenotypes. In a later analysis, most CMV-associated TCR beta chains were found to appear HLA-restricted, with HLA associations seemingly driven largely by CMV exposure.

Concerning this clone itself: The antigen this receptor binds is unknown. Base qualities were left out, and no much larger clone turns up one base away.

CDR1 and CDR2 were assigned from the germline V gene as SGHDT and YYEEEE. The CDR3 holds 17 amino acids from the cysteine to the phenylalanine. Just the 51-base CDR3 DNA is kept, in frame starting at base 1. Relative to germline, V is missing 3 bases and J is missing 1 base, with 8 bases of the junction outside any gene match. The cohort consisted of approximately 670 healthy bone marrow donors. At the time of sampling, every cohort member was nominally healthy, though immune exposures that went unrecorded were likely present. The donor tested CMV seronegative and was one of the 352 seronegative cohort members. A peripheral blood sample was provided by each donor, and peripheral blood mononuclear cells were used for TCR beta sequencing. Genomic DNA was extracted from the blood cell samples with the Qiagen DNeasy Blood Extraction Kit. Receptor libraries were prepared by the immunoSEQ multiplex PCR assay. A mixture of 60 forward primers for TCR Vbeta segments and 13 reverse primers for TCR Jbeta segments was used in the multiplex PCR. Amplification of the CDR3 region of rearranged TCR beta genes was performed with a multiplex PCR assay on genomic DNA. The amplified TCR beta libraries were sequenced on the Illumina HiSeq System as 87-base-pair reads. Per the authors' processing: A later analysis counted about 82 million unique TCR beta chains across the roughly 700 repertoires, and some 12 million of these chains were shared by at least two donors. A nearest-neighbor algorithm error-corrected the raw reads and collapsed the reads into unique sequences, merging closely related sequences to remove PCR and sequencing errors. V, D and J gene segments were assigned by aligning CDR3 sequences to IMGT reference sequences. Each retained sequence needed at least a six-nucleotide match to both a V gene segment and a J gene segment. Rearrangements were called productive when the CDR3 lacked stop codons and stayed in frame with V and J; all others were non-productive. CDR3 was defined according to IMGT convention as the region running from the second conserved V-encoded cysteine to the conserved J-encoded phenylalanine. The earlier analysis of more than 450 of the donors excluded sequences that lacked an unambiguous match to a single V gene segment. An earlier analysis of fewer than 750 of the donors classified V segments as functional when productive rearrangements were above 56.7% and as segregating when the standard deviation between donors was above 5%. A statistical classification framework was developed to diagnose cytomegalovirus status using the catalog of TCR beta chain sequences. In a later analysis, TCR nucleotide sequences were compared against IMGT/GENE-DB human TR gene sequences so that V and J genes could be assigned. A later analysis assigned CDR3 sequences and most-parsimonious VDJ recombination scenarios with the TCRdist pipeline. In a later analysis, each TCR beta chain was defined by its CDR3 amino acid sequence together with its V-gene family, and reads lacking a unique V-gene family were excluded. A later analysis removed 550 to 700 highly shared, low-generation-probability nucleotide sequences to deal with suspected cross-contamination and a sequencing artifact. In a later analysis, a clonal expansion index for each public chain was calculated from normalized within-repertoire ranks of inferred template counts. In a later analysis, generation probabilities were computed using a VDJ recombination model fitted to out-of-frame rearrangements, and the results were checked against IGoR. A later analysis scored TCR-TCR, TCR-HLA and TCR-CMV co-occurrence with hypergeometric tests, applying a repertoire-size bias correction to TCR pairs. False discovery rates were estimated in a later analysis by permuting HLA or CMV assignments 20 times. In a later analysis, co-occurring TCRs were grouped using DBSCAN, and TCRdist sequence similarity was added for clustering within HLA-allele-positive subsets. Repertoires with fewer than 30,000 or more than 120,000 public chains were left out of co-occurrence clustering, as were five repertoires with anomalous nucleotide sharing. As stored in TCRdb, this immuneACCESS dataset retains in-frame rearrangements with V and J assigned. A fraction of the clones does not appear; measured against another copy, unresolved V genes explain less than half of the discrepancy, and the remainder lacks a known reason. The V and J calls and clone size are taken from that table; D and trimming were inferred from the DNA. In this sample the table shows under 200,000 clones, just under 80% of which occur a single time. The leading ten clones occupy 1.3% of the sample.

The V and J genes are TRBV5-6 and TRBJ1-5, with 9 central nucleotides matching TRBD1. The TCR sequence derives from a man in his thirties or forties in good health and CMV-seronegative. Source material: PBMCs. The DNA is as follows: TGTGCCAGCAGCTCCCGGGACAGGGTACTAAGCAATCAGCCCCAGCATTTT. The encoded protein is CASSSRDRVLSNQPQHF.